The TCR beta chain described here comes from a study of blood T cell repertoires in COVID-19. Study background: Acute-phase and convalescent COVID-19 samples originated in the United States, Italy and Spain.

Clinical histories supplied by participants themselves formed the basis of cohort assignment. Per the original data handling: Nucleated cell number was recorded as an estimate derived from reference gene primer amplification. Profiling relied on immunoSEQ multiplex PCR, and the TCRdb table lists in-frame clones only, not all of them. Clone size and V and J calls were adopted from that table, with D and trimming inferred from the DNA. The table has a few hundred thousand clones, approximately 90% seen once. This CDR3 comprises 13 residues. Trimming cost V 7 bases and J 8 bases, with 17 bases left between them. The germline V gene encodes CDR1 MDHEN and CDR2 SYDVKM.

Specimen: PBMCs or T cells enriched from blood (not recorded which). This TCR came from a woman between 35 and 50 years old who had been exposed to COVID-19. V and J are TRBV28 and TRBJ1-2; D gene unclear. CDR3 DNA: TGTGCCAGCACTTCGGGGATTCTGAAGGGCTACACCTTC. Translating it yields CASTSGILKGYTF.